These 8 T cell receptor beta chains were sequenced from one sample in a study of blood T cell repertoires in COVID-19. Profiling relied on immunoSEQ multiplex PCR, and the TCRdb table lists in-frame clones only, not all of them. Counted here are about 10,000 clones, over 80% occurring once; the ten biggest clones make up 11%. Sample: peripheral blood. The receptors stem from a human donor in a cohort sampled during active COVID-19.

The gene calls are TRBV3-1 (or the pseudogene TRBV3-2) and TRBJ2-7; 7 nucleotides align to TRBD1. Germline assignment: CDR1 LGHDT and CDR2 YNNKEL (reference sequence). Trimming at V came to 1 base and at J to 2 bases, leaving 11 bases not matched to a gene. The CDR3 covers 17 residues. CDR3 sequence (DNA): TGTGCCAGCAGCCAAGTTCCGCCTTGGGACAGACCCTACGAGCAGTACTTC. Encoded protein: CASSQVPPWDRPYEQYF.

The V gene is TRBV18, the J gene TRBJ2-7; TRBD1 might be the D (6 bases). The CDR3 sequence is 14 residues long. The ends were cut back, 6 bases at V and 1 base at J, with 13 bases in the middle. CDR1 and CDR2 (germline): KGHSH, LQKENI. CDR3 sequence: CASSRNRDSYEQYF. CDR3 coding DNA: TGTGCCAGCTCGCGCAACAGGGATTCCTACGAGCAGTACTTC.

This chain joins TRBV15 and TRBJ1-2, with TRBD1 matching 8 bases. Germline CDR1 reads LNHNV; CDR2 reads YYDKDF (reference sequence). J gave up 4 bases and V 8 bases, and 9 bases lay outside the gene matches. The CDR3 has 14 residues. CDR3 bases: TGTGCCACCGGCACCAGGGGGCATAGCTATGGCTACACCTTC. Translated, it gives CATGTRGHSYGYTF.

This clone was picked up one time. This chain connects TRBV7-3 to TRBJ2-1; 9 bases align to TRBD2. V gave up 1 base and J gave up 4 bases; unmatched junction bases: 8. This CDR3 is built from 17 residues. Germline lookup yields CDR1 SGHTA and CDR2 FQGTGA. CDR3 DNA: TGTGCCAGCAGCTTAAGGGGACTAGCCGATGGATACAATGAGCAGTTCTTC. Protein: CASSLRGLADGYNEQFF.

This chain links TRBV9 with TRBJ2-4, with D possibly TRBD2 on 5 matching bases. Between the trimmed V and J ends, which lost 0 bases and 12 bases, there was a span of 13 bases. CDR3 length: 13 residues. Germline V gives CDR1 SGDLS, CDR2 YYNGEE. CDR3 sequence (DNA): TGTGCCAGCAGCGTAGATGAGGGAACGGATCAGTACTTC. This codes for CASSVDEGTDQYF.

CDR3 protein: CASSSRLAGVTGELFF. CDR3 bases: TGTGCCAGCAGCTCGCGACTAGCGGGGGTCACCGGGGAGCTGTTTTTT. V is TRBV11-2 and J is TRBJ2-2; 12 nucleotides line up with TRBD2. Trimming cost V 4 bases and J 4 bases; bases outside gene matches: 4. The CDR3 has 16 amino acids. The V gene's germline CDR1 is SGHAT and CDR2 FQNNGV.

The V call is TRBV29-1, the J call TRBJ2-2, with 11 bases aligning to TRBD2. V dropped 7 bases and J dropped 4; count of bases not matched to a gene: 5. The CDR3 length is 14 residues. Germline V gene sequence: CDR1 SQVTM, CDR2 ANQGSEA. Here the CDR3 DNA reads TGCAGCGCGCGGACTAGCGGGCTCACCGGGGAGCTGTTTTTT. Translation: CSARTSGLTGELFF.

Written as DNA, the CDR3 is TGTGCCAGCAGTTTAGTAGAGGAGCCCCAGCATTTT. This gives the protein CASSLVEEPQHF. The rearrangement links TRBV6-6 to TRBJ1-5, with unresolved D. Trimming took off 4 bases at V and 8 bases at J, with 9 bases between the two ends. Germline V gives CDR1 MNHNY, CDR2 SVGAGI (reference sequence). The CDR3 extends over 12 amino acids.